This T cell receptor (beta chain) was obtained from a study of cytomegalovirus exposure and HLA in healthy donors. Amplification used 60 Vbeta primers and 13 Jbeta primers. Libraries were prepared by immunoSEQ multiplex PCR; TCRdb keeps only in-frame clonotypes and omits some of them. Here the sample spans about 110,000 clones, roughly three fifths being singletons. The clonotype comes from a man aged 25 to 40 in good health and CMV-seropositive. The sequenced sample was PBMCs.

DNA for the CDR3: TGTGCCAGCAGTTACAAGTCAGTCTCTGGAAACACCATATATTTT. It translates to CASSYKSVSGNTIYF. The chain recombines TRBV6-5 with TRBJ1-3; unclear D gene. The CDR3 loop spans 15 amino acids. The germline gives CDR1 MNHEY, CDR2 SVGAGI. Trimming took off 2 bases at V and 0 bases at J, with 8 bases between the two ends.